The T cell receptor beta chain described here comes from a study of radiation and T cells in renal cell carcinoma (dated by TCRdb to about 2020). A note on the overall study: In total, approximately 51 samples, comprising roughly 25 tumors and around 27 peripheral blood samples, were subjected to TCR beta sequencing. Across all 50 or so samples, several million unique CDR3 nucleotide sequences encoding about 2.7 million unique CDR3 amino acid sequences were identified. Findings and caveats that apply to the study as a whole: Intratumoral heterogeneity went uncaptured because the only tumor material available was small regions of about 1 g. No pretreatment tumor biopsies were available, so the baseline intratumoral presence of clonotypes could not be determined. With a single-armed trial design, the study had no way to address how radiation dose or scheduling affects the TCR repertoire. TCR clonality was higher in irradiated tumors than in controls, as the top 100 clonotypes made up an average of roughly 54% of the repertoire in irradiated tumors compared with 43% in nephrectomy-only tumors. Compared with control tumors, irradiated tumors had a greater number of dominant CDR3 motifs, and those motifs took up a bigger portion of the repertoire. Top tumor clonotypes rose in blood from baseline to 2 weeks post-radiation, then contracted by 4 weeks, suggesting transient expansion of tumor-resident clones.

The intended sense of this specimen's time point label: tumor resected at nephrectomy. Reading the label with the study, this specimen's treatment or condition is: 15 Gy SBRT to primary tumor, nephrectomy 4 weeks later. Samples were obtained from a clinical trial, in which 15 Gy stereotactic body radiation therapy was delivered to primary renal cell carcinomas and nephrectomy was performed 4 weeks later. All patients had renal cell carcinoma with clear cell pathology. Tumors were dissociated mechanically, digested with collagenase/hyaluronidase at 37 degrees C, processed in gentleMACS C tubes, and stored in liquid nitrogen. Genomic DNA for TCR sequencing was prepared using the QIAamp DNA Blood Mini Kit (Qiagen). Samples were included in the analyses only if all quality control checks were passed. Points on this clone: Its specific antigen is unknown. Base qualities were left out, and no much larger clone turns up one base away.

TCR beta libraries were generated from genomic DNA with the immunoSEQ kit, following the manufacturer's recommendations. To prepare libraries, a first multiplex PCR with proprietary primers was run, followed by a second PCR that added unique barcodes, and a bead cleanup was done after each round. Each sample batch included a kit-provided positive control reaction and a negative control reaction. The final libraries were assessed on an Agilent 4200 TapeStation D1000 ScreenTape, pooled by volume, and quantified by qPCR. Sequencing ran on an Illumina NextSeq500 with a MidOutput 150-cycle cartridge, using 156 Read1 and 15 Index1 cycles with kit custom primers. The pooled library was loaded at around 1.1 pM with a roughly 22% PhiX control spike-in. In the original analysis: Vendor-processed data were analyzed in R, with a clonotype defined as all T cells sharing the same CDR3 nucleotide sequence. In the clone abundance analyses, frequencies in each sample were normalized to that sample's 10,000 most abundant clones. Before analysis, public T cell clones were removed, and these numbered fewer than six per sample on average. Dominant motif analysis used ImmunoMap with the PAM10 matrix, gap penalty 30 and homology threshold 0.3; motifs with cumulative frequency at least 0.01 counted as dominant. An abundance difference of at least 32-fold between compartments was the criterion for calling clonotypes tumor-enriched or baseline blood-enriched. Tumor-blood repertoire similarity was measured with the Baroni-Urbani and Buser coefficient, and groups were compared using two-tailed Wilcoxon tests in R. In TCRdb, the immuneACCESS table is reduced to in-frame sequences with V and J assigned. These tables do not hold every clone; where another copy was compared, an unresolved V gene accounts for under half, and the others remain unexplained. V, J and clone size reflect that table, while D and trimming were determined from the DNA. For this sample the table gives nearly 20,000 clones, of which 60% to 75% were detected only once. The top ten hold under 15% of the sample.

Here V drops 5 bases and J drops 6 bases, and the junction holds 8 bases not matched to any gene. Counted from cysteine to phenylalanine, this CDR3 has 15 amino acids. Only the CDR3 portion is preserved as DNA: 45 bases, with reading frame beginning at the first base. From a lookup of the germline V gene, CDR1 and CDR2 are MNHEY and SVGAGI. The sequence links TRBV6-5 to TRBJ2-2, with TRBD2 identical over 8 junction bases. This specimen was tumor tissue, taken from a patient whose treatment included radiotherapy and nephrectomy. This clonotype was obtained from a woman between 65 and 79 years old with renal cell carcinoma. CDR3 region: CASSPGSGEAGELFF. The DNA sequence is TGTGCCAGCAGTCCAGGTAGCGGGGAAGCCGGGGAGCTGTTTTTT.